The rows below give T cell receptor beta chains drawn from one sample of a study of blood T cell repertoires in COVID-19. Produced via immunoSEQ multiplex PCR; TCRdb's table is partial and in-frame only. In the table there are 140,000 to 150,000 clones, 75% to 90% of which are singletons. Sequenced input: peripheral blood. The origin of the receptors is a man in his 60s with active or convalescent COVID-19. Both conserved end residues are part of each CDR3. The order of the fields is clone size, D gene, V gene, J gene, CDR3 protein, CDR3 DNA. D genes are given only for firm matches. The size entry is marked missing in some rows and otherwise reads once, few, many or a size class.

few	-	TRBV24-1	TRBJ2-7	CATIPSEEQYF	TGTGCCACCATCCCTAGCGAAGAGCAGTACTTC
-	TRBD1	TRBV10-3	TRBJ1-6	CAISESFPGQSARDSPLHF	TGTGCCATCAGTGAGTCATTCCCGGGACAGAGCGCGCGAGATTCACCCCTCCACTTT
-	TRBD2	TRBV11-1	TRBJ2-7	CASSGGGEEYEQYF	TGTGCCAGCAGCGGCGGGGGGGAGGAGTACGAGCAGTACTTC
-	-	TRBV28	TRBJ1-2	CASNLGVQGSYYGYTF	TGTGCCAGCAACCTTGGGGTCCAGGGAAGTTACTATGGCTACACCTTC
-	-	TRBV12-3/TRBV12-4	TRBJ1-4	CASSPHTEKLFF	TGTGCCAGCAGTCCACATACTGAAAAACTGTTTTTT
-	TRBD2	TRBV5-1	TRBJ2-7	CASSSRDYNYEQYF	TGCGCCAGCAGCTCCCGGGACTACAACTACGAGCAGTACTTC
few	-	TRBV28	TRBJ2-2	CASRSSGANTGELFF	TGTGCCAGCAGAAGCTCGGGGGCGAACACCGGGGAGCTGTTTTTT
-	TRBD2	TRBV12-3/TRBV12-4	TRBJ2-3	CASSGRAKYTQYF	TGTGCCAGCAGTGGGAGGGCCAAATATACGCAGTATTTT
-	TRBD1	TRBV5-1	TRBJ2-1	CASSATGGRSYNEQFF	TGCGCCAGCAGCGCTACAGGGGGTCGCTCCTACAATGAGCAGTTCTTC
once	-	TRBV5-1	TRBJ2-3	CASSTEDSSTDTQYF	TGCGCCAGCAGCACCGAGGACAGTAGCACAGATACGCAGTATTTT
-	TRBD2	TRBV9	TRBJ2-5	CASSGSGRAGETQYF	TGTGCCAGCAGCGGTAGCGGGAGGGCCGGAGAGACCCAGTACTTC
-	TRBD1	TRBV19	TRBJ1-5	CASSSHRGQPQHF	TGTGCCAGTAGTTCTCACAGGGGACAGCCCCAGCATTTT